Listed below are T cell receptor beta chains from one sample, sequenced in a study of shared clonotypes between healthy human individuals. This table comes from immunoSEQ multiplex PCR, and its TCRdb copy is limited to in-frame clones, with some not included. The sample carries some 2,100,000 clones, 85% to 95% recorded once. Sequencing was carried out using naive CD8+ T cells from PBMCs. The source is a man in his late teens or twenties in good health. Some clones in this sample may be carry-over from other donors' samples. CDR3s include the opening cysteine and the closing phenylalanine or tryptophan. The D gene is left open where the match is weak. Not every row has a clone size; where given, it reads once, few, many or a size class.

v_gene	abundance	j_gene	d_gene	CDR3aa	CDR3nt
TRBV15	.	TRBJ1-3	TRBD1	CATSGDREDTIYF	TGTGCCACCAGCGGGGACAGGGAGGACACCATATATTTT
TRBV27	.	TRBJ2-1	.	CASSGAGNEQFF	TGTGCCAGCAGTGGAGCCGGGAATGAGCAGTTCTTC
TRBV4-3	.	TRBJ1-1	.	CASSQGPTEAFF	TGCGCCAGCAGCCAAGGGCCCACTGAAGCTTTCTTT
TRBV25-1	.	TRBJ2-1	TRBD2	CASSGTSGLSYNEQFF	TGTGCCAGCTCCGGGACTAGCGGGCTTTCCTACAATGAGCAGTTCTTC
TRBV6-5	.	TRBJ2-7	.	CASSYRGVRYEQYF	TGTGCCAGCAGTTACAGAGGGGTAAGATACGAGCAGTACTTC
TRBV9	.	TRBJ1-2	.	CASSVGLGPYGYTF	TGTGCCAGCAGCGTAGGGCTGGGGCCCTATGGCTACACCTTC
TRBV7-9	.	TRBJ2-5	TRBD1	CASSPPGQGRETQYF	TGTGCCAGCAGCCCTCCGGGACAGGGGAGGGAGACCCAGTACTTC
TRBV11-2	few	TRBJ1-1	.	CASSLGVENTEAFF	TGTGCCAGCAGCTTAGGAGTGGAGAACACTGAAGCTTTCTTT
TRBV4-3	.	TRBJ1-2	TRBD1	CASSHFTGGVSVNYGYTF	TGCGCCAGCAGCCACTTTACAGGGGGAGTTTCGGTCAACTATGGCTACACCTTC
TRBV29-1	.	TRBJ2-5	.	CSVPQGPGETQYF	TGCAGCGTCCCCCAGGGGCCGGGGGAGACCCAGTACTTC
TRBV9	.	TRBJ2-3	TRBD2	CASSVGSSGIVTDTQYF	TGTGCCAGCAGCGTAGGGTCTAGCGGGATTGTAACAGATACGCAGTATTTT
TRBV7-6	.	TRBJ1-5	.	CASSLNPGRADLSQPQHF	TGTGCCAGCAGCTTAAACCCCGGCAGGGCGGATCTGAGTCAGCCCCAGCATTTT
TRBV19	.	TRBJ2-7	TRBD1	CASSETGGVYEQYF	TGTGCCAGTAGCGAGACAGGGGGCGTTTACGAGCAGTACTTC
TRBV5-5	once	TRBJ2-7	TRBD2	CASITGRAGEQYF	TGTGCCAGCATTACTGGGAGGGCCGGAGAGCAGTACTTC
TRBV9	.	TRBJ2-5	.	CASSTGTAGPRETQYF	TGTGCCAGCAGCACTGGGACCGCGGGACCCCGAGAGACCCAGTACTTC
TRBV7-9	.	TRBJ1-4	TRBD1	CASSPRQGRGLTNEKLFF	TGTGCCAGCAGCCCCCGACAGGGGAGGGGATTGACTAATGAAAAACTGTTTTTT
TRBV27	.	TRBJ2-2	.	CASSLILSDGNTGELFF	TGTGCCAGCAGTTTGATTCTGAGTGATGGAAACACCGGGGAGCTGTTTTTT
TRBV4-1	.	TRBJ2-7	.	CASSPFGQGLSYEQYF	TGCGCCAGCAGCCCCTTCGGGCAGGGGCTCTCCTACGAGCAGTACTTC
TRBV7-2	.	TRBJ2-3	TRBD2	CASSLVLAGETDTQYF	TGTGCCAGCAGCTTAGTGCTAGCGGGAGAGACAGATACGCAGTATTTT
TRBV9	.	TRBJ1-2	TRBD1	CASSVDPDRGAYGYTF	TGTGCCAGCAGCGTAGACCCGGACAGGGGGGCCTATGGCTACACCTTC
TRBV5-1	.	TRBJ1-1	.	CASSPTRDSEAFF	TGCGCCAGCAGCCCTACTCGGGACTCTGAAGCTTTCTTT
TRBV7-9	once	TRBJ2-7	TRBD1	CASSPLEGTGYEQYF	TGTGCCAGCAGCCCACTCGAAGGGACAGGTTACGAGCAGTACTTC
TRBV6-5	.	TRBJ2-2	TRBD1	CASSPTGADTGELFF	TGTGCCAGCAGTCCAACAGGGGCGGACACCGGGGAGCTGTTTTTT
TRBV5-1	.	TRBJ2-2	.	CASSSTGNTGELFF	TGCGCCAGCAGCTCCACAGGGAACACCGGGGAGCTGTTTTTT
TRBV7-9	.	TRBJ2-1	.	CASSLTPAGTTYNEQFF	TGTGCCAGCAGCTTAACCCCGGCCGGCACTACATACAATGAGCAGTTCTTC
TRBV19	.	TRBJ1-2	.	CASSAGTLYGYTF	TGTGCCAGTAGTGCGGGGACCCTATATGGCTACACCTTC
TRBV4-3	once	TRBJ1-1	.	CASSQPIGLHDTNTEAFF	TGCGCCAGCAGCCAACCCATCGGGCTGCACGATACCAACACTGAAGCTTTCTTT
TRBV9	once	TRBJ1-3	.	CASSVEGTARTGNTIYF	TGTGCCAGCAGCGTAGAAGGGACGGCGAGAACTGGAAACACCATATATTTT
TRBV28	.	TRBJ1-5	.	CASSSRRQYSNQPQHF	TGTGCCAGCAGTTCGAGGAGACAGTATAGCAATCAGCCCCAGCATTTT
TRBV6-6	.	TRBJ1-1	.	CASKGLGGNTEAFF	TGTGCCAGCAAAGGCTTGGGGGGAAACACTGAAGCTTTCTTT
TRBV10-1	.	TRBJ2-7	TRBD1	CASSVGTAREQYF	TGCGCCAGCAGTGTCGGGACAGCCAGGGAGCAGTACTTC
TRBV30	.	TRBJ1-1	.	CACITGPLNTEAFF	TGTGCCTGCATCACAGGGCCCCTGAACACTGAAGCTTTCTTT
TRBV4-2	.	TRBJ2-7	.	CASSQDSQGSYEQYF	TGTGCCAGCAGCCAAGATTCTCAGGGAAGCTACGAGCAGTACTTC
TRBV7-7	.	TRBJ2-1	.	CASSLAADNEQFF	TGTGCCAGCAGCTTAGCTGCGGACAATGAGCAGTTCTTC
TRBV2	.	TRBJ2-1	.	CASSEATISSYNEQFF	TGTGCCAGCAGTGAAGCGACCATTTCTTCCTACAATGAGCAGTTCTTC
TRBV15	.	TRBJ2-3	.	CATSRDLKDTQYF	TGTGCCACCAGCAGAGATCTTAAGGATACGCAGTATTTT
TRBV4-3	.	TRBJ2-7	.	CASSQGNEQYF	TGCGCCAGCAGCCAAGGTAACGAGCAGTACTTC
TRBV28	.	TRBJ2-7	.	CASSFLYEQYF	TGTGCCAGCAGTTTCCTCTACGAGCAGTACTTC
TRBV28	.	TRBJ1-2	TRBD1	CASSPGTGLNYGYTF	TGTGCCAGCAGTCCCGGGACAGGGTTGAACTATGGCTACACCTTC
TRBV9	.	TRBJ2-7	TRBD1	CASSNGWDRSDEQYF	TGTGCCAGCAGTAATGGATGGGACAGGTCCGACGAGCAGTACTTC